The following is a TCR beta chain sequence with its context. As yet, its antigen is unknown. The data were taken from a study of T cells in Graves' hyperthyroidism and ophthalmopathy. The study's findings and limits: In blood, most of the thyroid clonotypes expanded above 0.001 were also present. Ophthalmopathy prediction by the model preceded onset by a median approximately 6.9 months.

Trimming took 3 bases from V and 3 from J, leaving 23 bases between them. The CDR3 totals 17 residues. Germline CDR1 and CDR2: DFQATT and SNEGSKA (reference sequence). Amplified TCR beta CDR3 regions came from RNA transcripts. HTBI primers were employed in a first-round RT-PCR of the TCR CDR3. TCRdb called the multiplex PCR reads again in MiXCR, with one record for every CDR3 protein. This table holds around 450,000 distinct CDR3 sequences, approximately 14% found once. Uncontrolled infection, other autoimmune disease, pregnancy or lactation led to exclusion. The source of the PBMCs was roughly 10 ml of fresh peripheral blood.

Specimen: blood. V is TRBV20-1 and J is TRBJ2-5; TRBD2 is a possible D gene (7 bases). This receptor was taken from a woman aged 18 to 35 with Graves' hyperthyroidism. This chain's CDR3 is CSASDLRRGGDKETQYF. The CDR3 bases are TGCAGTGCTAGTGACCTCAGACGTGGGGGGGACAAAGAGACCCAGTACTTC.